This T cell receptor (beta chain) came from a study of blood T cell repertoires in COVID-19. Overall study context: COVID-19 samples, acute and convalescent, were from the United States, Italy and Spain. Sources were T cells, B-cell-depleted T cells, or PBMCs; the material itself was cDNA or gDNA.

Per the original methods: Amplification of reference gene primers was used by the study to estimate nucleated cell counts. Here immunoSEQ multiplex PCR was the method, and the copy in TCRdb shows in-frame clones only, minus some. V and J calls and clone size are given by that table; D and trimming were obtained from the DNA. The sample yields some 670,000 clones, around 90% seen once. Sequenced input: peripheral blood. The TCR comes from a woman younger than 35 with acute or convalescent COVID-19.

The CDR3 spells CAISEQTQYQETQYF. The DNA for the CDR3 is TGTGCCATCAGTGAGCAGACACAGTACCAAGAGACCCAGTACTTC. The V gene is TRBV10-3, the J gene TRBJ2-5; D unclear. Germline CDR1 reads ENHRY; CDR2 reads SYGVKD. V lost 2 bases to trimming and J lost 0 bases, with 10 bases between them. The CDR3 contains 15 residues.